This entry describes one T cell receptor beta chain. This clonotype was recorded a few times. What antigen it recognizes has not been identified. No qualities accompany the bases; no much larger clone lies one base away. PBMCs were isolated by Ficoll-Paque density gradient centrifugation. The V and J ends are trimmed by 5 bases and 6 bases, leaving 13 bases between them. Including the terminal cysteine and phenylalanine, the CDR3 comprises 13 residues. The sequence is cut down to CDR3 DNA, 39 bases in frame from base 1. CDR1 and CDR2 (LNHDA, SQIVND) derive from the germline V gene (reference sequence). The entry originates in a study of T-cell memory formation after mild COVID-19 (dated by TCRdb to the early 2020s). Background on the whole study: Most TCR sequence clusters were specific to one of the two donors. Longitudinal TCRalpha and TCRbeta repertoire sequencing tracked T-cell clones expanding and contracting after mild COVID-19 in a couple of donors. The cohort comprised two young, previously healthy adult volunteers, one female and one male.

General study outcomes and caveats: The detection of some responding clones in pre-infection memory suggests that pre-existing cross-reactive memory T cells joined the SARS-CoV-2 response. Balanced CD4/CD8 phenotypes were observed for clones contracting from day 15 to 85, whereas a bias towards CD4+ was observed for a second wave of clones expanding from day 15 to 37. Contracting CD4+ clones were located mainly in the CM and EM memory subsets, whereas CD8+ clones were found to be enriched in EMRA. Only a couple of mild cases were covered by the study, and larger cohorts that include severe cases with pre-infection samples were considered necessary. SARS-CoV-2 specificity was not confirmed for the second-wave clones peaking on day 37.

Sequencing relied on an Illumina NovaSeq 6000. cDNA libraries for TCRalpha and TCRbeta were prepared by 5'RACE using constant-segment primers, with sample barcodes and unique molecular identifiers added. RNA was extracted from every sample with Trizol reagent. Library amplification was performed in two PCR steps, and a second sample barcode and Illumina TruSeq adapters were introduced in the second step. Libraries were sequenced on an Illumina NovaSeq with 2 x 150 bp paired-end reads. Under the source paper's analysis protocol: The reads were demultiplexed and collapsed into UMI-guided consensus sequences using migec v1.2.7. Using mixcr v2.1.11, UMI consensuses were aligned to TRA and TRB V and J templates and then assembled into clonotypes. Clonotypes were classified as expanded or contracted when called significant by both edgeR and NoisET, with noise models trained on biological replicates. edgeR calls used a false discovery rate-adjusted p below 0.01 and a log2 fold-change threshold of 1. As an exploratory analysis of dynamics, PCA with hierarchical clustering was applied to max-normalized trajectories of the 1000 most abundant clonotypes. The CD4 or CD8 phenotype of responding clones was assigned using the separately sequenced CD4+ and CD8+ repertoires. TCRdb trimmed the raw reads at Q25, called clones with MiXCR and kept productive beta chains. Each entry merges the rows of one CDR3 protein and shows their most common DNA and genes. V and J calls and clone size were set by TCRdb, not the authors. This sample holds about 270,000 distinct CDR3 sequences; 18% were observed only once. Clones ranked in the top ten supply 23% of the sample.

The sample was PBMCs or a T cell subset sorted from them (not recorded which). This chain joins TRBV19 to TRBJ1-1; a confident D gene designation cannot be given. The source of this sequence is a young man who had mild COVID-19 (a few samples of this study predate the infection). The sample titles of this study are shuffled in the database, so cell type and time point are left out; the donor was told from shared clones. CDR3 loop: CASSFVDGAEAFF. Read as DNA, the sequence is TGTGCCAGTAGTTTTGTGGACGGAGCTGAAGCTTTCTTT.